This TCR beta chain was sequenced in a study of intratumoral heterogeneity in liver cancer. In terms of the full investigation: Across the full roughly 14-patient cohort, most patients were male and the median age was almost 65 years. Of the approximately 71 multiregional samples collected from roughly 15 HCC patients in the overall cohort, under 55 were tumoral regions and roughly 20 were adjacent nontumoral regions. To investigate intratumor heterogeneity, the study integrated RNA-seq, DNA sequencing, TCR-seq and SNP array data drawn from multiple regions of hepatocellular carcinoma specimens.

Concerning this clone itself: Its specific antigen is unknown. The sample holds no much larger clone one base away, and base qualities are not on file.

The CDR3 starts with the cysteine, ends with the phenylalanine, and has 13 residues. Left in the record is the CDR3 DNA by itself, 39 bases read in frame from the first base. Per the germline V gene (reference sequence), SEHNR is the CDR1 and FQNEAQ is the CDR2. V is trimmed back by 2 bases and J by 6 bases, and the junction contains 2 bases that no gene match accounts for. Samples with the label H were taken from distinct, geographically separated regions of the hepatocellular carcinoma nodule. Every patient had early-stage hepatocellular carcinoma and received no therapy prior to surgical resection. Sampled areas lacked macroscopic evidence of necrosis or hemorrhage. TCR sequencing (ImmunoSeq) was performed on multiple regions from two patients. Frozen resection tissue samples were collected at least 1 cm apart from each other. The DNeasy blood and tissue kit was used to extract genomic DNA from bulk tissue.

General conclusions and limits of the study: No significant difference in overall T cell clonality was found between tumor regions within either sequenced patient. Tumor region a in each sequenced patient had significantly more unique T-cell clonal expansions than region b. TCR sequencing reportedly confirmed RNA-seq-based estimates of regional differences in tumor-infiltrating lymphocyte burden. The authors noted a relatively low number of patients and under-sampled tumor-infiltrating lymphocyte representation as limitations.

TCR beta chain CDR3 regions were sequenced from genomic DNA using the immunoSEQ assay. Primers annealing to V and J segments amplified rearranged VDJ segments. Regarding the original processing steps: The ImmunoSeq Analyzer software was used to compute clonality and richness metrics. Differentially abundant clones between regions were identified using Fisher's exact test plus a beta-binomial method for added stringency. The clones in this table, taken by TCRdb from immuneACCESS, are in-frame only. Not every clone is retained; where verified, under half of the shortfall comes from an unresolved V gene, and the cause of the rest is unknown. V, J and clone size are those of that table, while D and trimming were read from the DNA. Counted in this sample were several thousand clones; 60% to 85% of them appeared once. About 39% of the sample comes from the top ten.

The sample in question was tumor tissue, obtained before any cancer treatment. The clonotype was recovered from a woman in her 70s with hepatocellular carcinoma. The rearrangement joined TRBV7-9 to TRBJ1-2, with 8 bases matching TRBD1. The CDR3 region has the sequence CASSLLQGDGYTF. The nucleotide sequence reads TGTGCCAGCAGCTTATTACAGGGGGATGGCTACACCTTC.